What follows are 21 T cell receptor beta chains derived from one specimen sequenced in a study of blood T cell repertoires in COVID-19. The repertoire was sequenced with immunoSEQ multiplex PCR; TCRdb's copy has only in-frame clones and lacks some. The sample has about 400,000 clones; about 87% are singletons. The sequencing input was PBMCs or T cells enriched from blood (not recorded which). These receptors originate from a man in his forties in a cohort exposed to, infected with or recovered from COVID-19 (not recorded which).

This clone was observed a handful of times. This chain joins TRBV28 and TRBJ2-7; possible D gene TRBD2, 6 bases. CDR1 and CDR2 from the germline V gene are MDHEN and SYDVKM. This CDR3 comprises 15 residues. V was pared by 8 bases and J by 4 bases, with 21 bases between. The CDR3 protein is CASSSLAGTPYEQYF. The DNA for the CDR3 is TGTGCCAGCTCCAGCCTTGCGGGAACTCCTTACGAGCAGTACTTC.

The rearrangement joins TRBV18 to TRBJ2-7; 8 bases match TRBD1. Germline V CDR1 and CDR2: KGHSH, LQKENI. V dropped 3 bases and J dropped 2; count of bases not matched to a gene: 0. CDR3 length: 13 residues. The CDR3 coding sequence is TGTGCCAGCTCACCGACAGGGGCCTACGAGCAGTACTTC. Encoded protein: CASSPTGAYEQYF.

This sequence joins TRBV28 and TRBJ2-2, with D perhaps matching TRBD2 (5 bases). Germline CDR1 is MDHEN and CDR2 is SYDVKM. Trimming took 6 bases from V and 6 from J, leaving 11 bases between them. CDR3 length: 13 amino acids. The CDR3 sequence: CASREREPGELFF. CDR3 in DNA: TGTGCCAGCAGGGAGAGGGAACCCGGGGAGCTGTTTTTT.

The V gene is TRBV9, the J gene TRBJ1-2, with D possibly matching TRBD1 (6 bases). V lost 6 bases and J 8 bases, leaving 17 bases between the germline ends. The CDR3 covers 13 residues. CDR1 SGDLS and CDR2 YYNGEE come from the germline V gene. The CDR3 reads CASNRDTRGGYTF. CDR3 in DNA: TGTGCCAGCAACCGGGACACCCGAGGAGGCTACACCTTC.

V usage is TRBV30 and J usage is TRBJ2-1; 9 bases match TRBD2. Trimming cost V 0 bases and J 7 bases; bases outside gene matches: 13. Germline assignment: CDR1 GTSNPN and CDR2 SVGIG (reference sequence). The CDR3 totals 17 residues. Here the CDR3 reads CAWSVPRLAVITNEQFF. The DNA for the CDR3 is TGTGCCTGGAGTGTACCCAGACTAGCGGTTATTACTAATGAGCAGTTCTTC. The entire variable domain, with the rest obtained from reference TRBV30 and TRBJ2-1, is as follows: SQTIHQWPATLVQPVGSPLSLECTVEGTSNPNLYWYRQAAGRGLQLLFYSVGIGQISSEVPQNLSASRPQDRQFILSSKKLLLSDSGFYLCAWSVPRLAVITNEQFFGPGTRLTVL.

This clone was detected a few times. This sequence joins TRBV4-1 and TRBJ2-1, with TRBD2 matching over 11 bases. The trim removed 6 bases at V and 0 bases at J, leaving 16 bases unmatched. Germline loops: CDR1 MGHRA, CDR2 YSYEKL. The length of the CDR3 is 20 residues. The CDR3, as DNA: TGCGCCAGCAGTGAAGGCGGAGGGCTAGCGGGAGGTAGCTCCTACAATGAGCAGTTCTTC. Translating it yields CASSEGGGLAGGSSYNEQFF.

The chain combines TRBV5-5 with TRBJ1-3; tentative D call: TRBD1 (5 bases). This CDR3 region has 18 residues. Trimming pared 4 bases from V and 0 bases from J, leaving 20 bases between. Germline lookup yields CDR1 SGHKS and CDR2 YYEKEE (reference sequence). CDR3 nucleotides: TGTGCCAGCAGCCCCAACCTGGGACTTACCATCTCTGGAAACACCATATATTTT. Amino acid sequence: CASSPNLGLTISGNTIYF.

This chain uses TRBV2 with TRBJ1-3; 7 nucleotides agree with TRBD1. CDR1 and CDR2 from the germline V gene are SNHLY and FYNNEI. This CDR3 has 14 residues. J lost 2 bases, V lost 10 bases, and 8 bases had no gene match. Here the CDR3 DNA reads TGTGCCACCTCGACAGGGATCCCTGGAAACACCATATATTTT. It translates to CATSTGIPGNTIYF.

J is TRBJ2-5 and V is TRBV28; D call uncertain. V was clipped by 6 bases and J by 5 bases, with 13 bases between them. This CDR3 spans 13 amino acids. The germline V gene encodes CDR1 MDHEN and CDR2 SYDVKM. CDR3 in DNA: TGTGCCAGCAGGCATACGGCTAGGGAGACCCAGTACTTC. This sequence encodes CASRHTARETQYF. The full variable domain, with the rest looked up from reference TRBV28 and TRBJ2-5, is DVKVTQSSRYLVKRTGEKVFLECVQDMDHENMFWYRQDPGLGLRLIYFSYDVKMKEKGDIPEGYSVSREKKERFSLILESASTNQTSMYLCASRHTARETQYFGPGTRLLVL.

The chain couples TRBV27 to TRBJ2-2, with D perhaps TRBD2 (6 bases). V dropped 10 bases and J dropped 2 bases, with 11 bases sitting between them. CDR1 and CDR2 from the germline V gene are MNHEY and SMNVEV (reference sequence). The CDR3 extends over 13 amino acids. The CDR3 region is CAIRDFNTGELFF. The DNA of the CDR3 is TGTGCCATCCGGGACTTCAACACCGGGGAGCTGTTTTTT.

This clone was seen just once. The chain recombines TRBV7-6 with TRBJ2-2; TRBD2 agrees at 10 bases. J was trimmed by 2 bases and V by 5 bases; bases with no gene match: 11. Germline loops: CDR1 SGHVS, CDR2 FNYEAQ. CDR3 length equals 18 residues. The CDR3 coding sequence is TGTGCCAGCAGCCCGCGACTAGCGGGCCCCGTTAACACCGGGGAGCTGTTTTTT. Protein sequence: CASSPRLAGPVNTGELFF.

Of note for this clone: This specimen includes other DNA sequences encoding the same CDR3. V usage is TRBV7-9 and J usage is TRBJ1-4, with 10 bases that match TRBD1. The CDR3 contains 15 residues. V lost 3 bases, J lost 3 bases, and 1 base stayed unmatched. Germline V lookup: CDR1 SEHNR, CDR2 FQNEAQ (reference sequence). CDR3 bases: TGTGCCAGCAGCTTCGGACAGGGGGCTAATGAAAAACTGTTTTTT. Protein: CASSFGQGANEKLFF.

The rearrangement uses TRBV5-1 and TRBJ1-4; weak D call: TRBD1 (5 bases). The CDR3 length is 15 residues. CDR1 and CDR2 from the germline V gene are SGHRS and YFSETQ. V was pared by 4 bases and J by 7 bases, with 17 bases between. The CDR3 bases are TGCGCCAGCAGCGAGGGGACTAGGGACGGTGAAAAACTGTTTTTT. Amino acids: CASSEGTRDGEKLFF.

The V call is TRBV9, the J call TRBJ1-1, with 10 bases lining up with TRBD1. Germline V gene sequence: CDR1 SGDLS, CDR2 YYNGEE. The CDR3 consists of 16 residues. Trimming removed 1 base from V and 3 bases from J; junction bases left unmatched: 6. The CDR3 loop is CASSVMTGGRDTEAFF. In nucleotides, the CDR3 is TGTGCCAGCAGCGTAATGACAGGGGGCCGGGACACTGAAGCTTTCTTT.

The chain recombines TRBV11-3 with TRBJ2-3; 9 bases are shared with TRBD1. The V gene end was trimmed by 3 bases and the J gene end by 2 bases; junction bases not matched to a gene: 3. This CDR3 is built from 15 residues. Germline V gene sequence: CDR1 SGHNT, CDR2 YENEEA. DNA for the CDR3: TGTGCCAGCAGCTTCCGGGACAGGGACACAGATACGCAGTATTTT. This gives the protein CASSFRDRDTDTQYF.

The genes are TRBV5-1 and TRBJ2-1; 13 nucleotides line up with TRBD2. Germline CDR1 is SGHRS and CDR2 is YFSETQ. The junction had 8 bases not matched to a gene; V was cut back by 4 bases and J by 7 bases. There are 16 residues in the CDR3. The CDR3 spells CASSDPLAGGPNEQFF. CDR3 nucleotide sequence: TGCGCCAGCAGCGACCCACTAGCGGGAGGGCCGAATGAGCAGTTCTTC. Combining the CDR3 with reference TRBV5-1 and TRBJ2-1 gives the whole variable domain KAGVTQTPRYLIKTRGQQVTLSCSPISGHRSVSWYQQTPGQGLQFLFEYFSETQRNKGNFPGRFSGRQFSNSRSEMNVSTLELGDSALYLCASSDPLAGGPNEQFFGPGTRLTVL.

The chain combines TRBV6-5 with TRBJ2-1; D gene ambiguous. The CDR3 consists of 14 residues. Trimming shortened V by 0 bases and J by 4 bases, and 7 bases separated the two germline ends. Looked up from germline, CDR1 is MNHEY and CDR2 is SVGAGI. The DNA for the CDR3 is TGTGCCAGCAGTTACTCGAGGTTATACAATGAGCAGTTCTTC. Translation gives CASSYSRLYNEQFF.

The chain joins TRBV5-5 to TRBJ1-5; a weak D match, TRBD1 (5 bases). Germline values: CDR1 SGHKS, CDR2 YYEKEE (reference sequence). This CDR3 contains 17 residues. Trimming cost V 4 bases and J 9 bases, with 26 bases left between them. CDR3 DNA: TGTGCCAGCAGCCCGGGGGAGGGAACCCTTCTAATATCGCCCCAGCATTTT. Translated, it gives CASSPGEGTLLISPQHF.

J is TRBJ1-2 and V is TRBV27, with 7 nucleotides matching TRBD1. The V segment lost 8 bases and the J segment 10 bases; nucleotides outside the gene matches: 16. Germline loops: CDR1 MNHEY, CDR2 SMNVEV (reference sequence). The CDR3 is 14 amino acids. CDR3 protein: CASSPGDRDSLYTF. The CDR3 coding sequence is TGTGCCAGCTCCCCAGGGGACAGAGATTCACTCTACACCTTC.

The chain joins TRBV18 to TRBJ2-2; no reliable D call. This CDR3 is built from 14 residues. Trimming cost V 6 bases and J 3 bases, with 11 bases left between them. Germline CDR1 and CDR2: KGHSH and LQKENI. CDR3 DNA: TGTGCCAGCTCTTTCTACCCGGACACCGGGGAGCTGTTTTTT. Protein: CASSFYPDTGELFF.

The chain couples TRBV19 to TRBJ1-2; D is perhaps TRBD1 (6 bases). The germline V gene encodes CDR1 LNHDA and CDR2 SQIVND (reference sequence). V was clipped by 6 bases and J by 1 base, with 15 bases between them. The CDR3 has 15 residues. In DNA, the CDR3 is TGTGCCAGTAGCCCTCCCCGGACAGATAACTATGGCTACACCTTC. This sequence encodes CASSPPRTDNYGYTF.